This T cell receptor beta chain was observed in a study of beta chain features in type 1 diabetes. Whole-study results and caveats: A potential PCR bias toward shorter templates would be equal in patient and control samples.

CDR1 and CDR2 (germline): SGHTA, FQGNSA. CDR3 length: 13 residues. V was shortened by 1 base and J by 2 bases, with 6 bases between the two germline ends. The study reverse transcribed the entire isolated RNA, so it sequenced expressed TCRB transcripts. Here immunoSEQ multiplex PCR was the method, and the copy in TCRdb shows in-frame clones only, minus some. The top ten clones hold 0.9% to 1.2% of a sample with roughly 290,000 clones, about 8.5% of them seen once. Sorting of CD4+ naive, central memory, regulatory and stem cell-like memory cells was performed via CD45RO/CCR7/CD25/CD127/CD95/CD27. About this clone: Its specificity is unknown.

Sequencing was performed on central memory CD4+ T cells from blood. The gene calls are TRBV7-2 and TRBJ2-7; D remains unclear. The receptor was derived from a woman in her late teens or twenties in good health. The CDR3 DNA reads TGTGCCAGCAGCTTAGTAGGCGCCTACGAGCAGTACGTC. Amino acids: CASSLVGAYEQYV.